This is a list of T cell receptor beta chains from one sample in a study of radiotherapy plus CTLA-4 blockade in lung cancer. Only in-frame clones appear in the TCRdb table, and some are missing; sequencing was by immunoSEQ multiplex PCR. Of 90,000 to 130,000 clones in the sample, 81% were seen once. Sequencing used peripheral blood, obtained from a patient treated with radiotherapy plus ipilimumab. These receptors were obtained from a human donor with non-small cell lung cancer that progressed on radiotherapy plus ipilimumab. Some clones in this sample may be carry-over from other donors' samples. Both conserved end residues are part of each CDR3. A D gene is named only where the DNA matches it firmly. Clone size is shown for a subset of rows, as once, few, many or a class of expanded clone.

length: 13
V: TRBV5-1
J: TRBJ2-3
D: .
size: .
DNA: TGCGCCAGCAGTAGGGGAATCACAGATACGCAGTATTTT
CDR3: CASSRGITDTQYF

length: 16
V: TRBV6-6
J: TRBJ2-7
D: TRBD1
size: .
DNA: TGTGCCAGCAGTTACCGCGGACAGGGGCACCTCTACGAGCAGTACTTC
CDR3: CASSYRGQGHLYEQYF

length: 15
V: TRBV6-1
J: TRBJ1-5
D: .
size: .
DNA: TGTGCCAGCACTGCGTTACAGGCCCCGGCGTTTTCCCAGCATTTT
CDR3: CASTALQAPAFSQHF

length: 13
V: TRBV7-2
J: TRBJ1-1
D: .
size: .
DNA: TGTGCCAGCAGCACACAGGGTTCCACTGAAGCTTTCTTT
CDR3: CASSTQGSTEAFF

length: 15
V: TRBV5-6
J: TRBJ1-3
D: .
size: .
DNA: TGTGCCAGCAGCCCGGACAGTCGCACTGGAGACACCATATATTTT
CDR3: CASSPDSRTGDTIYF

length: 14
V: TRBV9
J: TRBJ1-6
D: .
size: .
DNA: TGTGCCAGCAGCGCTGGGACAATAAATTCACCCCTCCACTTT
CDR3: CASSAGTINSPLHF

length: 14
V: TRBV2
J: TRBJ2-5
D: .
size: once
DNA: TGTGCCAGCAGCCCCCTCGGGGGAGAAGAGACCCAGTACTTC
CDR3: CASSPLGGEETQYF

length: 13
V: TRBV28
J: TRBJ1-2
D: TRBD1
size: .
DNA: TGTGCCAGCAGCAGGGGGCTTGGTTATGGCTACACCTTC
CDR3: CASSRGLGYGYTF

length: 12
V: TRBV19
J: TRBJ2-3
D: TRBD2
size: .
DNA: TGTGCCGCCGGGGGGGTAACAGATACGCAGTATTTT
CDR3: CAAGGVTDTQYF

length: 14
V: TRBV6-5
J: TRBJ2-7
D: .
size: .
DNA: TGTGCCAGCAGGCCTCCCGGGACACACTACGAGCAGTACTTC
CDR3: CASRPPGTHYEQYF

length: 15
V: TRBV11-2
J: TRBJ2-5
D: .
size: once
DNA: TGTGCCAGCAGCCCAGGGGTGGGCCTGGGGGGTACCCAGTACTTC
CDR3: CASSPGVGLGGTQYF

length: 15
V: TRBV6-6
J: TRBJ2-7
D: .
size: .
DNA: TGTGCCAGCAGTTACGGCGGGGTCTCTGGATACGAGCAGTACTTC
CDR3: CASSYGGVSGYEQYF

length: 18
V: TRBV4-3
J: TRBJ2-1
D: .
size: few
DNA: TGCGCCAGCAGCCAAGTTGCTTCCGGGGGTTGGAGTACCGATGAGCAGTTCTTC
CDR3: CASSQVASGGWSTDEQFF

length: 13
V: TRBV10-3
J: TRBJ1-2
D: .
size: many
DNA: TGTGCCATCAGTGAGTCGAGGGAATATGGCTACACCTTC
CDR3: CAISESREYGYTF

length: 14
V: TRBV27
J: TRBJ1-2
D: .
size: .
DNA: TGTGCCAGCACCACAAATCGGGGGAACTATGGCTACACCTTC
CDR3: CASTTNRGNYGYTF

length: 15
V: TRBV6-5
J: TRBJ1-2
D: .
size: .
DNA: TGTGCCAGCAGTTACTCGATCGGCTCTAACTATGGCTACACCTTC
CDR3: CASSYSIGSNYGYTF

length: 16
V: TRBV5-6
J: TRBJ1-2
D: .
size: .
DNA: TGTGCCAGCAGCTTGGGTGCAGAGACAGTTTACTATGGCTACACCTTC
CDR3: CASSLGAETVYYGYTF

length: 16
V: TRBV5-6
J: TRBJ1-5
D: .
size: .
DNA: TGTGCCAGCAGCTTGGGGTCAGCTTATAGCAATCAGCCCCAGCATTTT
CDR3: CASSLGSAYSNQPQHF

length: 13
V: TRBV29-1
J: TRBJ1-4
D: .
size: .
DNA: TGCAGCGTAAATCCGACAGGTTCCGGAAAACTGTTTTTT
CDR3: CSVNPTGSGKLFF

length: 14
V: TRBV2
J: TRBJ1-5
D: TRBD1
size: .
DNA: TGTGCCAGCACAAGGGGACAGGGCAATCAGCCCCAGCATTTT
CDR3: CASTRGQGNQPQHF

length: 15
V: TRBV7-9
J: TRBJ1-2
D: TRBD1
size: .
DNA: TGTGCCAGCAGCCCCGGACAGGGAGCTAACTATGGCTACACCTTC
CDR3: CASSPGQGANYGYTF

length: 14
V: TRBV7-7
J: TRBJ2-5
D: .
size: .
DNA: TGTGCTAGCAGCCCCCAATTGGGGCAAGAGACCCAGTACTTC
CDR3: CASSPQLGQETQYF

length: 18
V: TRBV7-9
J: TRBJ1-2
D: .
size: once
DNA: TGTGCCAGCAGCTTAGCATTGGGGAAGAAGGTCGGATCCTATGGCTACACCTTC
CDR3: CASSLALGKKVGSYGYTF

length: 15
V: TRBV18
J: TRBJ1-4
D: .
size: .
DNA: TGTGCCAGCTCAACCTCACGGGAGTCTTTTGAAAAACTGTTTTTT
CDR3: CASSTSRESFEKLFF

length: 13
V: TRBV19
J: TRBJ2-6
D: .
size: .
DNA: TGTGCCAGTGCGACTCTTGGGGCCAACGTCCTGACTTTC
CDR3: CASATLGANVLTF

length: 16
V: TRBV27
J: TRBJ2-3
D: TRBD2
size: .
DNA: TGTGCCAGCAGTTTCTCTCCGGGCGGGGGGGCAGATACGCAGTATTTT
CDR3: CASSFSPGGGADTQYF

length: 12
V: TRBV11-2
J: TRBJ1-3
D: .
size: .
DNA: TGTGCCAGCAGCTTTTGGGGGGACACCATATATTTT
CDR3: CASSFWGDTIYF

length: 13
V: TRBV5-1
J: TRBJ2-2
D: TRBD1
size: few
DNA: TGCGCCAGCAGCTCGACAGGGGCCGGGGAGCTGTTTTTT
CDR3: CASSSTGAGELFF

length: 15
V: TRBV6-1
J: TRBJ1-2
D: TRBD1
size: .
DNA: TGTGCCAGCAGTGAAGCACCGGGACAGGTGTATGGCTACACCTTC
CDR3: CASSEAPGQVYGYTF